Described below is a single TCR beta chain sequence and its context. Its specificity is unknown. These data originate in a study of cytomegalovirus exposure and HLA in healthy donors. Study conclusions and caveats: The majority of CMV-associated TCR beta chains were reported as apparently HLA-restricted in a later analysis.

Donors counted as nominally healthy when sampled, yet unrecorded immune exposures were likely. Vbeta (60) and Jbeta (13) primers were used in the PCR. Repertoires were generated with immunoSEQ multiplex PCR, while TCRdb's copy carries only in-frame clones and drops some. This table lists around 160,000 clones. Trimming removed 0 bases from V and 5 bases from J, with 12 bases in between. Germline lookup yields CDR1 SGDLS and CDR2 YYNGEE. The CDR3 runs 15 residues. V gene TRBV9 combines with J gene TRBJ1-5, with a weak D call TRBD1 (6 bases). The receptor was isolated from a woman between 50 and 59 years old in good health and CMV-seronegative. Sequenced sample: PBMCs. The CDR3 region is CASSVDGQSDQPQHF. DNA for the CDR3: TGTGCCAGCAGCGTAGACGGACAGTCGGATCAGCCCCAGCATTTT.